Shown below are 27 T cell receptor beta chains from a single sample sequenced in a study of T cells in Graves' hyperthyroidism and ophthalmopathy. Amplified regions were TCR beta CDR3 sequences from RNA transcripts. HTBI primers drove first-round RT-PCR of the TCR CDR3. TCRdb used MiXCR to reprocess the multiplex PCR reads, holding one entry per CDR3 protein. This table holds hundreds of thousands of distinct CDR3 sequences, around 19% found once. Sequencing input: blood. The receptors shown here come from a woman between 45 and 60 years old with Graves' hyperthyroidism that later progressed to Graves' ophthalmopathy.

CDR3 residues: CASSVELMGFSEQFF. The CDR3 DNA reads as TGTGCCAGCAGCGTAGAATTGATGGGATTCAGTGAGCAGTTCTTC. This chain uses TRBV9 with TRBJ2-1; no firm D call. Germline assignment: CDR1 SGDLS and CDR2 YYNGEE. Trimming pared 0 bases from V and 9 bases from J, leaving 16 bases between. The CDR3 sequence is 15 residues long.

This clonotype was seen repeatedly, ten times or more. The V call is TRBV11-2, the J call TRBJ1-2; D unresolved. Trimming shortened V by 1 base and J by 5 bases, and 14 bases separated the two germline ends. Germline CDR1 reads SGHAT; CDR2 reads FQNNGV. This CDR3 region has 15 residues. The DNA for the CDR3 is TGTGCCAGCAGCTTAGGGTTATCAGCGACTTATGGCTACACCTTC. Protein: CASSLGLSATYGYTF.

This clonotype was counted only a few times. The rearrangement uses TRBV18 and TRBJ1-5, with 9 bases matching TRBD1. Unmatched junction bases numbered 4, after V lost 3 bases and J lost 1 base. CDR1 KGHSH and CDR2 LQKENI come from the germline V gene. The CDR3 extends over 16 amino acids. The CDR3 sequence: CASSPTGGMSNQPQHF. In DNA, the CDR3 is TGTGCCAGCTCACCGACAGGGGGGATGAGCAATCAGCCCCAGCATTTT.

This clonotype was detected many times. This rearrangement joins TRBV11-2 to TRBJ2-1; 10 positions agree with TRBD2. The length of the CDR3 is 16 residues. Unmatched junction bases numbered 10, after V lost 1 base and J lost 10 bases. CDR1 and CDR2 from the germline V gene are SGHAT and FQNNGV. For the CDR3, the DNA is TGTGCCAGCAGCTTAGCCAGCGGGGGGGCCCGAAGGGAGCAGTTCTTC. Protein product: CASSLASGGARREQFF.

This clonotype has a count of ten or more. The V call is TRBV3-1, the J call TRBJ2-3; TRBD1 might be the D (5 bases). The CDR3 extends over 12 amino acids. Trimming shortened V by 4 bases and J by 9 bases, and 11 bases separated the two germline ends. CDR1 LGHDT and CDR2 YNNKEL come from the germline V gene (reference sequence). The CDR3 bases are TGTGCCAGCAGCCCCGATAGGGGCACGCAGTATTTT. Translation: CASSPDRGTQYF.

This clonotype has more than one count but fewer than ten. The chain joins TRBV5-1 to TRBJ1-2; D unclear. Trimming removed 1 base from V and 8 bases from J, with 9 bases in between. Germline-derived CDR1 and CDR2 are SGHRS and YFSETQ. This CDR3 contains 12 residues. CDR3 coding DNA: TGCGCCAGCAGCTTGACGGACGGGGGCTACACCTTC. Its protein is CASSLTDGGYTF.

This clonotype appeared many times. The genes are TRBV9 and TRBJ1-1, with 9 nucleotides matching TRBD1. In germline, CDR1 is SGDLS, CDR2 YYNGEE. After removal of 2 bases from V and 3 bases from J, the junction contained 2 bases not matched to a gene. This CDR3 is built from 14 residues. The CDR3 region has the DNA TGTGCCAGCAGCGTCCGACAGGGGGACACTGAAGCTTTCTTT. Translating gives CASSVRQGDTEAFF.

This clonotype has ten or more counts. The chain uses TRBV3-1 and TRBJ1-6; D unresolved. The CDR3 contains 15 residues. The germline CDR1 and CDR2 sequences are LGHDT and YNNKEL (reference sequence). The V gene lost 4 bases and the J gene lost 11 bases, with 18 bases spanning the gap. The CDR3, as DNA: TGTGCCAGCAGCCCCCAAGGGAGGGCCAGTGCACCCCTCCACTTT. This codes for CASSPQGRASAPLHF.

This chain connects TRBV7-6 to TRBJ2-5; D is ambiguous. The germline V and J ends were trimmed by 1 base and 1 base, with 7 bases remaining between them. The germline V gene has CDR1 SGHVS and CDR2 FNYEAQ. This CDR3 contains 14 residues. The DNA for the CDR3 is TGTGCCAGCAGCTTAGATCAGATCCAAGAGACCCAGTACTTC. Translating it yields CASSLDQIQETQYF. The variable domain in full, completed from reference TRBV7-6 and TRBJ2-5, reads GAGVSQSPRYKVTKRGQDVALRCDPISGHVSLYWYRQALGQGPEFLTYFNYEAQQDKSGLPNDRFSAERPEGSISTLTIQRTEQRDSAMYRCASSLDQIQETQYFGPGTRLLVL.

This chain links TRBV12-3 or TRBV12-4 with TRBJ1-2, with D possibly being TRBD1 (5 bases). The V end was cut by 1 base, the J end by 4 bases, with 10 bases between. The CDR3 has 14 amino acids. The CDR3 region is CASSLGGKSYGYTF. As DNA, the CDR3 is TGTGCCAGCAGTTTAGGGGGGAAGAGCTATGGCTACACCTTC.

Here the CDR3 reads CASSPPGLASNEQFF. CDR3 bases: TGTGCCAGCAGCCCTCCGGGACTAGCGTCCAATGAGCAGTTCTTC. V and J are TRBV7-3 and TRBJ2-1; 10 bases agree with TRBD2. V lost 5 bases and J lost 6; bases outside the gene matches: 7. The length of the CDR3 is 15 residues. The V gene's germline CDR1 is SGHTA and CDR2 FQGTGA.

This clonotype has at least ten counts. V gene TRBV7-6 combines with J gene TRBJ1-1; TRBD1 matches at 11 bases. Germline V CDR1 and CDR2: SGHVS, FNYEAQ. This CDR3 has 15 residues. After removal of 4 bases from V and 5 bases from J, the junction contained 6 bases not matched to a gene. CDR3 loop: CASSSGTGGYTEAFF. The CDR3, as DNA: TGTGCCAGCAGCTCCGGGACAGGGGGATATACTGAAGCTTTCTTT.

To note about this clonotype: Germline is not matched at one junction end, which may reflect a read error. CDR3 DNA: TGTGCCAGCTCGCCACCGCAGGGGGGACTCTACGAGCAGTACTTC. It specifies CASSPPQGGLYEQYF. V gene TRBV18 combines with J gene TRBJ2-7; D perhaps matches TRBD1 (7 bases). Germline V gene sequence: CDR1 KGHSH, CDR2 LQKENI. This CDR3 has 15 amino acids. Full variable domain (outside the CDR3, taken from reference TRBV18 and TRBJ2-7): NAGVMQNPRHLVRRRGQEARLRCSPMKGHSHVYWYRQLPEEGLKFMVYLQKENIIDESGMPKERFSAEFPKEGPSILRIQQVVRGDSAAYFCASSPPQGGLYEQYFGPGTRLTVT.

This clonotype has at least ten counts. The chain carries TRBV6-1 and TRBJ1-2; D ambiguous. V lost 2 bases and J lost 0, with 10 bases in between. Germline V CDR1 and CDR2: MNHNS, SASEGT. This CDR3 spans 15 amino acids. The chain's CDR3 is CASSESVRPNYGYTF. For the CDR3, the DNA is TGTGCCAGCAGTGAATCAGTCAGACCTAACTATGGCTACACCTTC.

The table lists this clonotype with many counts. The rearrangement uses TRBV15 and TRBJ1-6; a possible D gene is TRBD1 (6 bases). Germline V gene sequence: CDR1 LNHNV, CDR2 YYDKDF (reference sequence). CDR3 size: 16 residues. Trimming removed 0 bases at V and 9 bases at J, with 15 bases between. The CDR3 DNA reads TGTGCCACCAGCAGAGATCGGGCAGGGGACACTTCACCCCTCCACTTT. Protein product: CATSRDRAGDTSPLHF.

This clonotype was counted many times. The rearrangement uses TRBV20-1 and TRBJ2-1; D is possibly TRBD1 or TRBD2 (7 bases each). V was cut by 6 bases and J by 4 bases, with 13 bases left in between. The CDR3 extends over 13 amino acids. CDR1 and CDR2 from the germline V gene are DFQATT and SNEGSKA (reference sequence). CDR3 protein: CSAQGGAYNEQFF. In nucleotides, the CDR3 is TGCAGTGCCCAGGGGGGGGCATACAATGAGCAGTTCTTC.

This clonotype was seen at least ten times. The chain recombines TRBV19 with TRBJ1-1; TRBD1 might be the D (5 bases). This CDR3 region has 18 residues. The germline V gene has CDR1 LNHDA and CDR2 SQIVND (reference sequence). V lost 1 base, J lost 0 bases, and 18 bases lay in between. The CDR3 loop reads CASSIGSAGRRLNTEAFF. CDR3 in DNA: TGTGCCAGTAGTATAGGGTCTGCAGGGCGACGATTGAACACTGAAGCTTTCTTT. The full variable domain, completed using reference TRBV19 and TRBJ1-1, is DGGITQSPKYLFRKEGQNVTLSCEQNLNHDAMYWYRQDPGQGLRLIYYSQIVNDFQKGDIAEGYSVSREKKESFPLTVTSAQKNPTAFYLCASSIGSAGRRLNTEAFFGQGTRLTVV.

This clonotype was seen a handful of times. This may stem from a read error, because a much larger clone lies one nucleotide away. The CDR3 DNA follows: TGTGCCAGCAGCGTAGGAAAGGGGGACTATGGCTACACCTTC. It encodes CASSVGKGDYGYTF. The V and J genes are TRBV9 and TRBJ1-2; D might be TRBD1 (6 bases). Germline V gives CDR1 SGDLS, CDR2 YYNGEE. This CDR3 region has 14 residues. V gave up 0 bases and J gave up 3 bases, with 9 bases separating them.

In this sample, this clonotype turned up many times. The chain has TRBV3-1 and TRBJ2-5, with 7 bases that match TRBD2. Unmatched junction bases numbered 1, after V lost 1 base and J lost 5 bases. The CDR3 length is 13 residues. Germline lookup yields CDR1 LGHDT and CDR2 YNNKEL (reference sequence). The CDR3: CASSQAAGETQYF. Written as DNA, the CDR3 is TGTGCCAGCAGCCAAGCAGCGGGGGAGACCCAGTACTTC.

The chain is built from TRBV25-1 and TRBJ1-5, with D unclear. Germline V gene sequence: CDR1 MGHDK, CDR2 SYGVNS. Trimming took 0 bases from V and 6 from J, leaving 6 bases between them. This CDR3 has 13 residues. As DNA, the CDR3 is TGTGCCAGCAGTGAATATGGCGGTCAGCCCCAGCATTTT. Protein sequence: CASSEYGGQPQHF.

This sequence joins TRBV4-1 and TRBJ2-3; the match to TRBD2 covers 7 bases. Germline V gives CDR1 MGHRA, CDR2 YSYEKL. The ends lost 2 bases at V and 2 bases at J; junction bases unmatched: 4. This CDR3 has 15 residues. CDR3 nucleotides: TGCGCCAGCAGCCAATTAGCGGGTCACACAGATACGCAGTATTTT. Its translation: CASSQLAGHTDTQYF.

The rearrangement joins TRBV5-5 to TRBJ2-7; D gene uncertain. Deletions cut 0 bases from V and 5 bases from J, with 12 bases between. The CDR3 runs to 14 residues. CDR1 and CDR2 from the germline V gene are SGHKS and YYEKEE (reference sequence). CDR3 nucleotide sequence: TGTGCCAGCAGCTTGGAGGCAGGAAGGGACGAGCAGTACTTC. It codes for CASSLEAGRDEQYF.

This clonotype was recorded many times. This chain uses TRBV2 with TRBJ1-1; D call uncertain. The CDR3 has 13 residues. Germline V gene lookup returns CDR1 SNHLY and CDR2 FYNNEI. Trimming shortened V by 5 bases and J by 4 bases, and 11 bases separated the two germline ends. Written as DNA, the CDR3 is TGTGCCAGCAGTACCTGGGCGGGCACTGAAGCTTTCTTT. Amino acid sequence: CASSTWAGTEAFF.

V gene TRBV6-1 combines with J gene TRBJ2-3; TRBD1 matches at 7 bases. Germline lookup yields CDR1 MNHNS and CDR2 SASEGT. With V trimmed by 10 bases and J by 4 bases, 2 bases remained unmatched. This CDR3 has 11 residues. The DNA for the CDR3 is TGTGCCATCACAGGGGCAGATACGCAGTATTTT. This encodes CAITGADTQYF.

This clonotype was seen a few times. This is likely a read error, given that the CDR3 carries no conserved phenylalanine or tryptophan at its end. V gene TRBV12-3 or TRBV12-4 combines with J gene TRBJ2-5; D is possibly TRBD1 or TRBD2 (5 bases each). The CDR3 is made up of 16 amino acids. V was pared by 3 bases and J by 1 base, with 15 bases between. The CDR3 bases are TGTGCCAGCAGTTTGGAAGGGACGGAGATCCAAGAGACCCAGTACCTC. It specifies CASSLEGTEIQETQYL.

The chain links TRBV30 to TRBJ1-1, with D possibly matching TRBD1 (5 bases). Trimming stripped 3 bases from V and 3 bases from J, with 11 bases between. Germline V gives CDR1 GTSNPN, CDR2 SVGIG (reference sequence). The CDR3 runs to 13 residues. The CDR3 DNA reads as TGTGCCTGGAGCTGGGGGAGGGACACTGAAGCTTTCTTT. Translated, it gives CAWSWGRDTEAFF.

The V call is TRBV2, the J call TRBJ2-3; D not resolved. Germline lookup yields CDR1 SNHLY and CDR2 FYNNEI. This CDR3 comprises 15 residues. The germline V and J ends were trimmed by 6 bases and 0 bases, with 13 bases remaining between them. CDR3 coding DNA: TGTGCCAGCAGCTTAAGTCAGCCCAGCACAGATACGCAGTATTTT. The encoded protein is CASSLSQPSTDTQYF.